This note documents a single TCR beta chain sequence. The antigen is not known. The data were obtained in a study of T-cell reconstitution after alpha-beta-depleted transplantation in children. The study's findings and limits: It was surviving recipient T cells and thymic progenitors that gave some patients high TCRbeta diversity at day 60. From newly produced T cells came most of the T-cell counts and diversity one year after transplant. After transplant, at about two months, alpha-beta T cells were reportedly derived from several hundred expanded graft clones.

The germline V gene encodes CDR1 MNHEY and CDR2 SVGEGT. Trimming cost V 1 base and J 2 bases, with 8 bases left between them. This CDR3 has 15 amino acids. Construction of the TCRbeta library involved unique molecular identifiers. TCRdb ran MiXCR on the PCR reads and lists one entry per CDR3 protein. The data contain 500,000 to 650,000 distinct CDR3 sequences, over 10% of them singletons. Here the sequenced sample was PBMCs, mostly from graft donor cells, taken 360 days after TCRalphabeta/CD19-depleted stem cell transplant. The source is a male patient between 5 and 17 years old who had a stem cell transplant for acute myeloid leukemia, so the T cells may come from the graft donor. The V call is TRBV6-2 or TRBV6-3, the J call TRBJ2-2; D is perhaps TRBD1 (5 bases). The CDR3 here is CASSYYQGNTGELFF. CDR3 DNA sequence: TGTGCCAGCAGTTACTATCAGGGCAACACCGGGGAGCTGTTTTTT.